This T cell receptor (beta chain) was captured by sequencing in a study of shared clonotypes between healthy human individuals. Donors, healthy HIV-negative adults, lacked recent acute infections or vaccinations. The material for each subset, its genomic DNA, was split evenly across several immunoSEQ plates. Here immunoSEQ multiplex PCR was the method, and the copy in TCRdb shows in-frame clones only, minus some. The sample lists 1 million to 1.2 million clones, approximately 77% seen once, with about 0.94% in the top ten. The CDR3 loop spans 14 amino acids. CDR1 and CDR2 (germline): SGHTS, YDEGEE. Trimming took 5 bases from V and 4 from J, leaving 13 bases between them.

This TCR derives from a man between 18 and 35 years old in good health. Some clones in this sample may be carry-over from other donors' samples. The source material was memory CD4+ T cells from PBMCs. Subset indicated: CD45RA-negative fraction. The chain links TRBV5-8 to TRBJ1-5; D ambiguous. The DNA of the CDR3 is TGTGCCAGCAGGTCCTACGCTGGGAATCAGCCCCAGCATTTT. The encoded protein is CASRSYAGNQPQHF.